One sample yielded the 7 T cell receptor beta chains listed below, sequenced in a study of CD8+ T cells in alopecia areata. The treatment here: oral pan-JAK inhibitor, 5-10 mg twice daily. Sequencing used cDNA as its template, made by extracting RNA and reverse transcribing it. Using immunoSEQ multiplex PCR, the repertoire was profiled, and TCRdb retains in-frame clones only, with some absent. The data show 180,000 or so clones, approximately 52% seen once. The material was CD4+ T cells sorted from blood, obtained between weeks 55 and 65, from a patient treated with tofacitinib. The receptors derive from a human donor with alopecia areata.

The chain links TRBV5-4 to TRBJ2-2, with TRBD1 as a possible D gene (5 bases). V gave up 3 bases and J gave up 4 bases, with 16 bases separating them. CDR1 and CDR2 (germline): SGHNT, YYREEE (reference sequence). The CDR3 covers 16 residues. CDR3 in DNA: TGTGCCAGCAGCTCCGACTCCTACCAGGGCACCGGGGAGCTGTTTTTT. It is translated as CASSSDSYQGTGELFF.

The DNA for the CDR3 is TGTGCCAGCAGCAATGACAGGGTGCAGCAGTACTTC. This gives the protein CASSNDRVQQYF. The rearrangement links TRBV6-1 to TRBJ2-7, with 7 bases lining up with TRBD1. V was pared by 6 bases and J by 8 bases, with 7 bases of the junction left unmatched. CDR1 and CDR2 (germline): MNHNS, SASEGT. The CDR3 extends over 12 amino acids.

This sequence joins TRBV5-1 and TRBJ2-3, with TRBD2 matching 7 bases. V was clipped by 4 bases and J by 2 bases; unmatched bases: 7. Germline V CDR1 and CDR2: SGHRS, YFSETQ. The CDR3 loop spans 15 amino acids. CDR3 DNA sequence: TGCGCCAGCAGCCCACGCGGGGGAGCCACAGATACGCAGTATTTT. The encoded protein is CASSPRGGATDTQYF.

This rearrangement joins TRBV2 to TRBJ2-5, with D perhaps TRBD2 (5 bases). Germline V gives CDR1 SNHLY, CDR2 FYNNEI. V shed 7 bases and J shed 5 bases, with 11 bases lying between them. The CDR3 length is 12 residues. The CDR3 sequence is CASTGDWETQYF. DNA of the CDR3: TGTGCCAGCACCGGGGATTGGGAGACCCAGTACTTC.

Only a few counts were recorded for this clone. This chain connects TRBV29-1 to TRBJ1-4; D unclear. Per germline, CDR1 SQVTM and CDR2 ANQGSEA. The CDR3 contains 13 residues. Trimming removed 7 bases at V and 5 bases at J, with 14 bases between. The CDR3 is CSARRTENEKLFF. CDR3 sequence (DNA): TGCAGCGCTCGAAGGACGGAGAATGAAAAACTGTTTTTT.

This clone was seen just once. The CDR3 DNA sequence: TGTGCCAGCAGCCCCCACACGAGCTCCTACAATGAGCAGTTCTTC. Translated, it gives CASSPHTSSYNEQFF. The V and J genes are TRBV9 and TRBJ2-1; D uncertain. Germline V lookup: CDR1 SGDLS, CDR2 YYNGEE. V gave up 4 bases and J gave up 0 bases, with 11 bases separating them. The CDR3 is 15 amino acids.

This clone was seen many times. The chain combines TRBV11-1 with TRBJ2-1; D remains unclear. Germline loops: CDR1 SGHAT, CDR2 FQDESV (reference sequence). The CDR3 spans 11 residues. The ends were cut back, 3 bases at V and 7 bases at J, with 4 bases in the middle. The CDR3 DNA follows: TGTGCCAGCAGCTTCCAGAATGAGCAGTTCTTC. This codes for CASSFQNEQFF. Based on the CDR3 plus reference TRBV11-1 and TRBJ2-1, the full variable domain is EAEVAQSPRYKITEKSQAVAFWCDPISGHATLYWYRQILGQGPELLVQFQDESVVDDSQLPKDRFSAERLKGVDSTLKIQPAELGDSAMYLCASSFQNEQFFGPGTRLTVL.